The 21 T cell receptor beta chains below all came from one sample that was sequenced in a study of blood T cell repertoires in COVID-19 (dated by TCRdb to about 2020). Library preparation employed the immunoSEQ multiplex PCR assay. TCRdb's version of the immuneACCESS table is confined to in-frame rearrangements and falls short of the full clone set. An unresolved V gene accounts for under half of the shortfall where checked; the remainder is of unknown origin. The sample table records hundreds of thousands of clones; around 88% of these occur just once. 10% to 15% of the sample is held by the ten biggest clonotypes. Source material: peripheral blood. The receptor source for this set is a woman aged 45-65 years with COVID-19, enrolled during active disease.

The CDR3 spells CASRGQFAEAFF. The CDR3 DNA reads as TGTGCCAGCAGAGGACAGTTCGCTGAAGCTTTCTTT. The chain is built from TRBV7-9 and TRBJ1-1, with D perhaps matching TRBD1 (6 bases). The CDR3 is 12 residues long. The germline V gene encodes CDR1 SEHNR and CDR2 FQNEAQ (reference sequence). V lost 6 bases to trimming and J lost 6 bases, with 11 bases between them.

The chain has TRBV3-1 (or the pseudogene TRBV3-2) and TRBJ2-3; 7 bases fit TRBD1. The germline gives CDR1 LGHDT, CDR2 YNNKEL (reference sequence). The V segment lost 4 bases and the J segment 2 bases; nucleotides outside the gene matches: 6. The CDR3 runs 15 residues. The CDR3, as DNA: TGTGCCAGCAGCCGAGGACAGGTGGCCACAGATACGCAGTATTTT. It yields the protein CASSRGQVATDTQYF.

This clone was seen just once. This chain connects TRBV6-1 to TRBJ1-5; D not resolved. With 3 bases removed from V and 1 base from J, the gap between germline ends came to 10 bases. Germline CDR1 and CDR2: MNHNS and SASEGT. The CDR3 is 15 amino acids. The CDR3 DNA is TGTGCCAGCAGTGAGGTCCCGGGGAGCAATCAGCCCCAGCATTTT. Residues: CASSEVPGSNQPQHF.

V is TRBV19 and J is TRBJ1-1, with a tentative D call TRBD1 (6 bases). This CDR3 comprises 15 residues. The germline V gene encodes CDR1 LNHDA and CDR2 SQIVND (reference sequence). V gave up 7 bases and J gave up 2 bases, with 17 bases separating them. CDR3 sequence: CASMVSGQLNTEAFF. In DNA, the CDR3 is TGTGCCAGTATGGTCTCGGGACAACTAAACACTGAAGCTTTCTTT.

This sequence joins TRBV2 and TRBJ2-1; D is perhaps TRBD1 (5 bases). CDR3 size: 14 residues. V was cut by 11 bases and J by 6 bases, with 20 bases left in between. Germline CDR1 SNHLY, CDR2 FYNNEI. Here the CDR3 DNA reads TGTGCCGGAAGACAGATGCTCATCGGCAATGAGCAGTTCTTC. This encodes CAGRQMLIGNEQFF. Together with reference TRBV2 and TRBJ2-1, the CDR3 gives the full variable domain: EPEVTQTPSHQVTQMGQEVILRCVPISNHLYFYWYRQILGQKVEFLVSFYNNEISEKSEIFDDQFSVERPDGSNFTLKIRSTKLEDSAMYFCAGRQMLIGNEQFFGPGTRLTVL.

The genes are TRBV6-5 and TRBJ1-6; TRBD1 might be the D (5 bases). Trimming left V 0 bases short and J 7 bases short, with 13 bases between. The CDR3 consists of 16 residues. From germline, CDR1 is MNHEY and CDR2 SVGAGI. CDR3 residues: CASSYSTAARNSPLHF. In DNA form, the CDR3 reads TGTGCCAGCAGTTACTCGACAGCCGCACGGAATTCACCCCTCCACTTT.

The rearrangement joins TRBV5-4 to TRBJ1-2; D not resolved. Germline CDR1 is SGHNT and CDR2 is YYREEE (reference sequence). Trimming stripped 1 base from V and 7 bases from J, with 14 bases between. This CDR3 has 14 amino acids. CDR3: CASSLLKEEGGYTF. For the CDR3, the DNA is TGTGCCAGCAGCTTGTTGAAGGAAGAGGGTGGCTACACCTTC.

V gene TRBV11-3 combines with J gene TRBJ2-1, with D unclear. Trimming removed 1 base from V and 4 bases from J, with 5 bases in between. CDR3 length equals 13 residues. Germline V gene data show CDR1 as SGHNT and CDR2 as YENEEA. The chain's CDR3 is CASSLGPYNEQFF. CDR3 bases: TGTGCCAGCAGCTTAGGGCCGTACAATGAGCAGTTCTTC.

This chain connects TRBV21-1 to TRBJ2-7; whether TRBD1, the table's D call, matches the DNA was not checked. TRBV21-1 is labeled a pseudogene. This CDR3 has 13 residues. The CDR3 DNA is TGTGCCAGCATCGGGACAGGGGCCTACGAGCAGTACTTC. Protein sequence: CASIGTGAYEQYF.

CDR3 sequence (DNA): TGTGCCAGCAGCCACTCGGAGAGAGGCTACACCTTC. This gives the protein CASSHSERGYTF. V is TRBV3-1 (or the pseudogene TRBV3-2) and J is TRBJ1-2; no reliable D call. The CDR3 is made up of 12 amino acids. Germline CDR1 and CDR2: LGHDT and YNNKEL (reference sequence). Trimming left V 3 bases short and J 8 bases short, with 10 bases between.

The V gene is TRBV5-1, the J gene TRBJ1-3; a weak D match, TRBD1 (6 bases). This CDR3 spans 15 amino acids. In germline, CDR1 is SGHRS, CDR2 YFSETQ. Between the trimmed V and J ends, which lost 4 bases and 0 bases, there was a span of 11 bases. CDR3 loop: CASSPDRSSGNTIYF. CDR3 bases: TGCGCCAGCAGCCCCGACAGGTCCTCTGGAAACACCATATATTTT.

The chain couples TRBV10-1 to TRBJ1-2; D gene unclear. The CDR3 loop spans 11 amino acids. V was clipped by 11 bases and J by 4 bases, with 11 bases between them. Germline CDR1 and CDR2: WNHNN and SYGVQD (reference sequence). CDR3 DNA: TGCGCCGGCTCGGGAACCTATGGCTACACCTTC. This codes for CAGSGTYGYTF.

This clone has ten or more counts. This sequence joins TRBV7-8 and TRBJ1-5, with 7 bases identical to TRBD1. Germline V lookup: CDR1 SGHVS, CDR2 FQNEAQ. Trimming took 5 bases from V and 5 from J; bases not matched to a gene: 9. The CDR3 is 15 amino acids. The CDR3 here is CASSIQGGTDQPQHF. In DNA, the CDR3 is TGTGCCAGCAGCATTCAAGGGGGCACGGATCAGCCCCAGCATTTT.

V and J are TRBV7-9 and TRBJ1-6; possible D gene TRBD1, 5 bases. V gave up 4 bases and J gave up 9 bases, with 7 bases separating them. The CDR3 sequence is 12 residues long. Germline lookup yields CDR1 SEHNR and CDR2 FQNEAQ (reference sequence). CDR3 sequence: CASSSTGSPLHF. DNA of the CDR3: TGTGCCAGCAGCTCTACAGGTTCACCCCTCCACTTT.

The CDR3 DNA reads as TGTGCCAGCAGTTTGTTCGGGGGGGCTTCACCCCTCCACTTT. It is translated as CASSLFGGASPLHF. The rearrangement joins TRBV27 to TRBJ1-6, with D possibly TRBD1 on 6 matching bases. Trimming took 3 bases from V and 9 from J, leaving 12 bases between them. The CDR3 has 14 residues. The germline CDR1 and CDR2 sequences are MNHEY and SMNVEV (reference sequence).

This clone was found a few times. V is TRBV27 and J is TRBJ1-5, with D perhaps matching TRBD1 (5 bases). Trimming removed 5 bases at V and 0 bases at J, with 11 bases between. This CDR3 is 15 amino acids long. Germline CDR1 is MNHEY and CDR2 is SMNVEV (reference sequence). The CDR3 DNA reads TGTGCCAGCAGTCTACGACAGTCTAGCAATCAGCCCCAGCATTTT. Its translation: CASSLRQSSNQPQHF.

This sequence joins TRBV2 and TRBJ1-4; the match to TRBD1 covers 8 bases. Trimming cost V 5 bases and J 5 bases; bases outside gene matches: 7. The germline gives CDR1 SNHLY, CDR2 FYNNEI. The CDR3 extends over 15 amino acids. In nucleotides, the CDR3 is TGTGCCAGCAGTAAACCGACAGGGGAGAATGAAAAACTGTTTTTT. Amino acid sequence: CASSKPTGENEKLFF.

In this sample, this clone turned up a few times. This chain links TRBV6-2 or TRBV6-3 with TRBJ1-6; 7 nucleotides line up with TRBD1. Germline CDR1 is MNHEY and CDR2 is SVGEGT. The CDR3 runs to 15 residues. Losses at the gene ends were 6 bases for V and 1 base for J; bases not matched to a gene: 3. The CDR3 nucleotides read TGTGCCAGCAGCACAGGGGAGTCCTATAATTCACCCCTCCACTTT. This sequence encodes CASSTGESYNSPLHF.

The rearrangement joins TRBV2 to TRBJ1-1, with D possibly being TRBD1 (5 bases). CDR3 length: 14 amino acids. Between the trimmed V and J ends, which lost 2 bases and 7 bases, there was a span of 14 bases. The V gene's germline CDR1 is SNHLY and CDR2 FYNNEI. This CDR3 reads CASSERRGGGEAFF. In DNA form, the CDR3 reads TGTGCCAGCAGTGAAAGGAGGGGTGGAGGTGAAGCTTTCTTT.

This chain connects TRBV3-1 (or the pseudogene TRBV3-2) to TRBJ2-3; 10 positions agree with TRBD2. The germline gives CDR1 LGHDT, CDR2 YNNKEL (reference sequence). V dropped 4 bases and J dropped 2; count of bases not matched to a gene: 9. The CDR3 is made up of 17 amino acids. For the CDR3, the DNA is TGTGCCAGCAGCCCACGTCGAGCGGGGGGGATCACAGATACGCAGTATTTT. Translating it yields CASSPRRAGGITDTQYF.

This clone was recorded a few times. The CDR3 here is CASKDLTGTSGDTDTQYF. In DNA form, the CDR3 reads TGCGCCAGCAAGGACTTAACCGGGACTAGCGGGGACACAGATACGCAGTATTTT. This chain connects TRBV10-2 to TRBJ2-3; TRBD2 matches 13 bases. The germline gives CDR1 WSHSY, CDR2 SAAADI. With 7 bases clipped from V and 2 bases from J, the junction kept 12 bases outside the gene matches. This CDR3 region has 18 residues.